This T cell receptor (beta chain) originates from a study of shared clonotypes between healthy human individuals. The study, taken as a whole, reports: Naive subsets, compared against memory subsets, generally had larger estimated richness values. Represented diversity, genetic and exposure-history alike, was limited by few donors.

From CD4+ cells came CD45RA+ naive and CD45RA-negative memory subsets. The CDR3 is 14 amino acids. CDR1 and CDR2 (germline): SGDLS, YYNGEE. Trimming shortened V by 0 bases and J by 4 bases, and 9 bases separated the two germline ends. With regard to this clone: Its target is unknown.

In the authors' methods: For the immunoSEQ data, sequences were junction-only without quality scores, so filtering differed. Here immunoSEQ multiplex PCR was the method, and the copy in TCRdb shows in-frame clones only, minus some. V, J and clone size were drawn from that table, and D and trimming were deduced from the DNA. The sample comprises some 2,000,000 clones, roughly 94% of which are singletons, and 0.1% to 0.15% rests with the top ten. V gene TRBV9 combines with J gene TRBJ2-3, with D unclear. The TCR originated in a man in his late teens or twenties in good health. Sequencing was done on a sample of naive CD4+ T cells sorted from blood. The subset denotes: CD45RA+ positively selected. The CDR3 protein is CASSVATDSDTQYF. CDR3 DNA sequence: TGTGCCAGCAGCGTAGCTACGGATTCAGATACGCAGTATTTT.